The 8 T cell receptor beta chains in this list originate from one sample, sequenced in a study of T cell responses to AZD1222 COVID-19 vaccine. Some clones are missing from TCRdb's copy, which holds only in-frame ones; the method was immunoSEQ multiplex PCR. The sample lists over 150,000 clones; around 90% were seen once. This material consisted of peripheral blood, taken on day 0 of AZD1222 vaccination. The receptors here all came from an adult in good health.

The chain combines TRBV30 with TRBJ2-7; the D gene is possibly TRBD2 (6 bases). The CDR3 is 12 residues long. Looked up from germline, CDR1 is GTSNPN and CDR2 is SVGIG (reference sequence). V gave up 3 bases and J gave up 3 bases, with 9 bases separating them. This CDR3 reads CAWRLASYEQYF. In DNA, the CDR3 is TGTGCCTGGAGGCTAGCGAGCTACGAGCAGTACTTC. Full variable domain (outside the CDR3, taken from reference TRBV30 and TRBJ2-7): SQTIHQWPATLVQPVGSPLSLECTVEGTSNPNLYWYRQAAGRGLQLLFYSVGIGQISSEVPQNLSASRPQDRQFILSSKKLLLSDSGFYLCAWRLASYEQYFGPGTRLTVT.

This chain connects TRBV19 to TRBJ1-2, with D uncertain. V was cut by 8 bases and J by 2 bases, with 18 bases left in between. The germline V gene has CDR1 LNHDA and CDR2 SQIVND (reference sequence). The CDR3 is made up of 15 amino acids. This CDR3 reads CASRPTAQGNYGYTF. CDR3 coding DNA: TGTGCCAGTCGCCCAACAGCCCAAGGGAACTATGGCTACACCTTC.

V usage is TRBV28 and J usage is TRBJ1-4; D may be TRBD1 (6 bases). The germline V and J ends were trimmed by 2 bases and 2 bases, with 9 bases remaining between them. The CDR3 spans 15 residues. Germline V gives CDR1 MDHEN, CDR2 SYDVKM. CDR3 amino acids: CASSLLGQTNEKLFF. The CDR3 DNA reads as TGTGCCAGCAGTTTACTTGGACAGACTAATGAAAAACTGTTTTTT.

The V gene is TRBV4-3, the J gene TRBJ2-7; 7 bases match TRBD2. Germline assignment: CDR1 LGHNA and CDR2 YSLEER. V lost 4 bases and J lost 0; bases outside the gene matches: 9. This CDR3 region has 16 residues. CDR3 in DNA: TGCGCCAGCAGCCCCGGACTAGGGGCCCTCTCCTACGAGCAGTACTTC. Encoded protein: CASSPGLGALSYEQYF.

The V call is TRBV6-2 or TRBV6-3, the J call TRBJ1-5; D ambiguous. The CDR3 covers 13 residues. Germline V CDR1 and CDR2: MNHEY, SVGEGT. V was pared by 2 bases and J by 1 base, with 3 bases between. The CDR3 reads CASSYDSNQPQHF. The CDR3 DNA sequence: TGTGCCAGCAGTTACGACAGCAATCAGCCCCAGCATTTT.

Regarding this clone: An end of the junction does not agree with germline; a read error may underlie this. The J gene is TRBJ2-3, the V gene TRBV7-3, with TRBD2 as a possible D gene (5 bases). Germline V lookup: CDR1 SGHTA, CDR2 FQGTGA. The CDR3 runs 13 residues. CDR3 protein: CASSIGSKDTQYF. CDR3 nucleotides: TGTGCCAGCAGCATAGGGAGCAAAGATACGCAGTATTTT.

The V and J genes are TRBV11-2 and TRBJ2-1; TRBD1 is a possible D gene (6 bases). Germline CDR1 reads SGHAT; CDR2 reads FQNNGV. Trimming stripped 4 bases from V and 9 bases from J, with 16 bases between. The CDR3 is 14 amino acids. CDR3: CASSSQIGTTEQFF. In DNA form, the CDR3 reads TGTGCCAGCAGCTCTCAAATCGGGACAACTGAGCAGTTCTTC.

This chain uses TRBV27 with TRBJ1-4; TRBD1 matches at 7 bases. Unmatched junction bases numbered 8, after V lost 4 bases and J lost 6 bases. There are 15 residues in the CDR3. Germline V gives CDR1 MNHEY, CDR2 SMNVEV (reference sequence). This CDR3 is CASSSPSTGDEKLFF. Written as DNA, the CDR3 is TGTGCCAGCAGTTCCCCCTCCACAGGGGATGAAAAACTGTTTTTT.